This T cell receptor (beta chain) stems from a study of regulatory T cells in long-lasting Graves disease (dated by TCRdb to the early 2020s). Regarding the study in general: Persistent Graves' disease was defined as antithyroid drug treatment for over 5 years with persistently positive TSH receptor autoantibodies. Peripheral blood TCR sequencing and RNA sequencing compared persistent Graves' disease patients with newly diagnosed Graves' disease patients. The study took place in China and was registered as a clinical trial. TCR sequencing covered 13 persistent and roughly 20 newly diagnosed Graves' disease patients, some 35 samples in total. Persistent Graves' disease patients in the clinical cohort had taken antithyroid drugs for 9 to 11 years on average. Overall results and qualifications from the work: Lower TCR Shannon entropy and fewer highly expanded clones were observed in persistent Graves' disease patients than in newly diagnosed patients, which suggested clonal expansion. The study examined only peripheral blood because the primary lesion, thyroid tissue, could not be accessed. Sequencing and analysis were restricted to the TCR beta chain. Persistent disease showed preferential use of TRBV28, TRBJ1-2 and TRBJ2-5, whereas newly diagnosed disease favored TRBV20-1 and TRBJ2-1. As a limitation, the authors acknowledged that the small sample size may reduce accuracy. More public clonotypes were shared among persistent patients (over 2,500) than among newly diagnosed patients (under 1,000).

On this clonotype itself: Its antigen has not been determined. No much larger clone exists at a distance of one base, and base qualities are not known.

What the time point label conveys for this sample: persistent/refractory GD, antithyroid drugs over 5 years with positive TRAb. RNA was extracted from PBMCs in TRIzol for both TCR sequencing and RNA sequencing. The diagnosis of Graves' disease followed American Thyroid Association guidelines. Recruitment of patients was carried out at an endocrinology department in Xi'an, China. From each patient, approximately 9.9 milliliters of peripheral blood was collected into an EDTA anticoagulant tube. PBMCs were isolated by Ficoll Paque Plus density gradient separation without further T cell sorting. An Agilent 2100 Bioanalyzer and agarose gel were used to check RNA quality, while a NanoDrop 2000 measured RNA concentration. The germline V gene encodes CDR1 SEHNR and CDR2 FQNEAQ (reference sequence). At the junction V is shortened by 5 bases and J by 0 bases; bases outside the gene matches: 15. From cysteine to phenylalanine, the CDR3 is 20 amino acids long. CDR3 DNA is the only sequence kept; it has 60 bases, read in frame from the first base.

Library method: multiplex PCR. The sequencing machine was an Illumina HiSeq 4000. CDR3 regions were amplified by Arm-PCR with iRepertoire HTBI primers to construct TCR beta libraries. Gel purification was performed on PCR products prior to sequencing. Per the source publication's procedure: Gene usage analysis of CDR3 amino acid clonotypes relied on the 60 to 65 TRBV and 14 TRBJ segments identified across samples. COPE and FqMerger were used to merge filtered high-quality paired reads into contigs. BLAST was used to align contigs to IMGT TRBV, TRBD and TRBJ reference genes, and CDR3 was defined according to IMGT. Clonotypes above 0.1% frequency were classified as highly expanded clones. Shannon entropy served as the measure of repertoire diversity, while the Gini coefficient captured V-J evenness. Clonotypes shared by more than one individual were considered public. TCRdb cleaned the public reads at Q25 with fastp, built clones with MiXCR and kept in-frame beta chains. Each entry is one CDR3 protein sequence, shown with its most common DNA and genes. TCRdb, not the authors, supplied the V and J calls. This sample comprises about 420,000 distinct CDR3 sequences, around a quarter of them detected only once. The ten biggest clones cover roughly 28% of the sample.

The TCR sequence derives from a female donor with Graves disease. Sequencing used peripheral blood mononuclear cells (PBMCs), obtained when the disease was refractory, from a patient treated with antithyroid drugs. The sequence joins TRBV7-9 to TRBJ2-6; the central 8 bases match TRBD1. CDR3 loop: CASSPSIMRTGFSGANVLTF. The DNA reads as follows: TGTGCCAGCAGCCCTTCGATTATGAGGACAGGGTTCTCTGGGGCCAACGTCCTGACTTTC.